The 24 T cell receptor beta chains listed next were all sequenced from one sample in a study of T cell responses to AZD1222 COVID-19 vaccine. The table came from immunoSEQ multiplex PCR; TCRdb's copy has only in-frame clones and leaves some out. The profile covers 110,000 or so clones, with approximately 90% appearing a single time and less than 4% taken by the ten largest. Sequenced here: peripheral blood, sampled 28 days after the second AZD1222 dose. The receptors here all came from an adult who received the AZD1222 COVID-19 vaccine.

The DNA for the CDR3 is TGTGCCAGCAGATTGTACAGGGGTGGGTTCTACGAGCAGTACTTC. Protein product: CASRLYRGGFYEQYF. The genes are TRBV6-5 and TRBJ2-7; 7 nucleotides align to TRBD1. With V trimmed by 6 bases and J by 3 bases, 11 bases remained unmatched. The CDR3 totals 15 residues. Germline lookup yields CDR1 MNHEY and CDR2 SVGAGI.

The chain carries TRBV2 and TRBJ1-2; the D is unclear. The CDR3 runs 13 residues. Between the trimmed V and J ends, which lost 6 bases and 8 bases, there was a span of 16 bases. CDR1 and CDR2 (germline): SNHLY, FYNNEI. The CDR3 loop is CASREDFLGGYTF. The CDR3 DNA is TGTGCCAGCAGAGAGGACTTCCTAGGGGGCTACACCTTC.

The CDR3 sequence: CASSSTGPAAYEQYF. The CDR3 region has the DNA TGTGCCAGCAGCTCCACAGGGCCTGCGGCCTACGAGCAGTACTTC. The V and J genes are TRBV7-9 and TRBJ2-7; a weak D match, TRBD1 (6 bases). Germline CDR1 is SEHNR and CDR2 is FQNEAQ (reference sequence). This CDR3 has 15 residues. V was cut by 4 bases and J by 2 bases, with 15 bases left in between. The whole variable domain, filled in from reference TRBV7-9 and TRBJ2-7, reads DTGVSQNPRHKITKRGQNVTFRCDPISEHNRLYWYRQTLGQGPEFLTYFQNEAQLEKSRLLSDRFSAERPKGSFSTLEIQRTEQGDSAMYLCASSSTGPAAYEQYFGPGTRLTVT.

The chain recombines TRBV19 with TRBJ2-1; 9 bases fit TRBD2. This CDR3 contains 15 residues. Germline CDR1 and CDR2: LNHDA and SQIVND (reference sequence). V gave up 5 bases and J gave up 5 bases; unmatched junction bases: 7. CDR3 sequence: CASSPLAGPNNEQFF. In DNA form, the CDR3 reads TGTGCCAGTAGTCCTCTAGCGGGACCCAACAATGAGCAGTTCTTC.

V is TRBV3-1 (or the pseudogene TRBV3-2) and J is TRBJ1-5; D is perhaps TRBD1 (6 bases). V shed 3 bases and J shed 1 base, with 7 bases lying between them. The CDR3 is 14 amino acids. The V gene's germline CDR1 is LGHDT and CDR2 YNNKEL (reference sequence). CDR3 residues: CASSQGASNQPQHF. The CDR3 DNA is TGTGCCAGCAGCCAGGGGGCAAGCAATCAGCCCCAGCATTTT.

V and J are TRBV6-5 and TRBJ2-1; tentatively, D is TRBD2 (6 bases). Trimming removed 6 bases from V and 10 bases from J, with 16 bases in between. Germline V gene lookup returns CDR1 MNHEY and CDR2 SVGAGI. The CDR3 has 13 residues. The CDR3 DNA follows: TGTGCCAGCAGGACCGGGATCGCGGGGGAGCAGTTCTTC. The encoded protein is CASRTGIAGEQFF.

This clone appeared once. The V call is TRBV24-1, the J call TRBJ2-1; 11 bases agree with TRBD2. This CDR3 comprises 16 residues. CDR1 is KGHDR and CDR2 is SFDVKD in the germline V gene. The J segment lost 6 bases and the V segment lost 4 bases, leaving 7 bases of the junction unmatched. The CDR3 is CATSDSTSGKGNEQFF. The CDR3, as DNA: TGTGCCACCAGTGACTCGACTAGCGGGAAAGGCAATGAGCAGTTCTTC.

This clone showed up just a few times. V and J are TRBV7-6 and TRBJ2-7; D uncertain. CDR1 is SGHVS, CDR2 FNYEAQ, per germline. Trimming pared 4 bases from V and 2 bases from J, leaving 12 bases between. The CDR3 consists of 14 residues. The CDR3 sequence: CASSSGLKTYEQYF. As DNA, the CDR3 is TGTGCCAGCAGCTCGGGTCTCAAAACCTACGAGCAGTACTTC.

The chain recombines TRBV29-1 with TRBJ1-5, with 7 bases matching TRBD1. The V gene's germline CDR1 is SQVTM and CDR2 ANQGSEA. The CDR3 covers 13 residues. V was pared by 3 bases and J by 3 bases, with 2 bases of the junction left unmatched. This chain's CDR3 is CSVEGQPNQPQHF. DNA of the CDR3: TGCAGCGTTGAGGGACAGCCCAATCAGCCCCAGCATTTT.

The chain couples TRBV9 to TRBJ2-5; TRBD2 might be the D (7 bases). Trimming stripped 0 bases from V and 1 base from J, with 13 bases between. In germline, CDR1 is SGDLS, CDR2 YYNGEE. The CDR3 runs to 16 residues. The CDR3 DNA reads TGTGCCAGCAGCGTAGTGGGGGGGGCCGCCCAAGAGACCCAGTACTTC. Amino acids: CASSVVGGAAQETQYF.

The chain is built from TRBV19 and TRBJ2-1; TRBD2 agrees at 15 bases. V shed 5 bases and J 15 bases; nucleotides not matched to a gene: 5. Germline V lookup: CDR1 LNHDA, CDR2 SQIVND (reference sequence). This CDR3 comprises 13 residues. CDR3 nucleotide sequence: TGTGCCAGTAGTTCTCGGACTAGCGGGAGGGGGTTCTTC. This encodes CASSSRTSGRGFF. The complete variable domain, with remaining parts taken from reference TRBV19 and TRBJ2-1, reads DGGITQSPKYLFRKEGQNVTLSCEQNLNHDAMYWYRQDPGQGLRLIYYSQIVNDFQKGDIAEGYSVSREKKESFPLTVTSAQKNPTAFYLCASSSRTSGRGFFGPGTRLTVL.

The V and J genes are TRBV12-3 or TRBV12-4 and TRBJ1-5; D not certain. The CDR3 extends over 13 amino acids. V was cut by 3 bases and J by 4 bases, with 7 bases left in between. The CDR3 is CASSFWENQPQHF. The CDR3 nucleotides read TGTGCCAGCAGTTTCTGGGAGAATCAGCCCCAGCATTTT.

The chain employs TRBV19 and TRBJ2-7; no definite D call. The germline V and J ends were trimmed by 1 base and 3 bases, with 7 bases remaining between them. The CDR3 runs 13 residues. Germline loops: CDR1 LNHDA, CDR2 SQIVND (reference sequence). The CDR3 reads CASSIGLVYEQYF. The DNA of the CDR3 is TGTGCCAGTAGTATAGGACTTGTCTACGAGCAGTACTTC.

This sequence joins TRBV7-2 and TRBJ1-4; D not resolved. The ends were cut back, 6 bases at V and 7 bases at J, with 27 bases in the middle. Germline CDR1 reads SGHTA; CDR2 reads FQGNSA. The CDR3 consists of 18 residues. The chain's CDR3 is CASSLRRDSGRLSEKLFF. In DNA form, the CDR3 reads TGTGCCAGCAGTCTTAGGAGGGATAGCGGGCGGCTAAGTGAAAAACTGTTTTTT.

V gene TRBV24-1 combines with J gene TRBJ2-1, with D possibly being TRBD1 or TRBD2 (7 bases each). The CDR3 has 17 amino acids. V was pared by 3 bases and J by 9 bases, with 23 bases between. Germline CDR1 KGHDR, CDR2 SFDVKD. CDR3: CATSDLTGDYLSGEQFF. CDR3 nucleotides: TGTGCCACCAGTGATCTTACAGGGGACTATTTATCGGGTGAGCAGTTCTTC.

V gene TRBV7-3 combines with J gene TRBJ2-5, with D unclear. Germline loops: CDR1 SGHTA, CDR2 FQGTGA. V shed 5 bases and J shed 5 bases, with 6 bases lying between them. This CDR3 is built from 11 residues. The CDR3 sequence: CASSNDETQYF. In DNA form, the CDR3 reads TGTGCCAGCAGCAACGATGAGACCCAGTACTTC.

The CDR3 DNA sequence: TGTGCCACCAGTGATAGTAAGAGCAATCAGCCCCAGCATTTT. This encodes CATSDSKSNQPQHF. The chain combines TRBV24-1 with TRBJ1-5; D is undetermined. This CDR3 has 14 residues. V was pared by 3 bases and J by 1 base, with 6 bases between. Germline V lookup: CDR1 KGHDR, CDR2 SFDVKD.

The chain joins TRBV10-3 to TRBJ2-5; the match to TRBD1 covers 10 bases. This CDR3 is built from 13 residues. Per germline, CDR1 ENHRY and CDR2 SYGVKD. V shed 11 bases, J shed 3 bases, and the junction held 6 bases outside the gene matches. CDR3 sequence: CASKTGGEETQYF. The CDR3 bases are TGTGCCTCAAAGACAGGGGGCGAAGAGACCCAGTACTTC.

The CDR3 sequence: CASSQGAGGSYNEQFF. CDR3 DNA: TGTGCCAGCAGCCAAGGGGCAGGGGGCTCCTACAATGAGCAGTTCTTC. V is TRBV4-2 and J is TRBJ2-1, with 7 positions matching TRBD1. J lost 0 bases, V lost 1 base, and 3 bases had no gene match. Germline V gene lookup returns CDR1 LGHNA and CDR2 YNFKEQ. This CDR3 spans 16 amino acids.

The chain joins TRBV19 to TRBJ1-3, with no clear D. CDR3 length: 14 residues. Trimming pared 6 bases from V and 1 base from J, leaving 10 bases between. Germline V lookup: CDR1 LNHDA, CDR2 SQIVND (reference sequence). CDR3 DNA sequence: TGTGCCAGTAGGCAGTCTCTTTCTGGAAACACCATATATTTT. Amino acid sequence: CASRQSLSGNTIYF.

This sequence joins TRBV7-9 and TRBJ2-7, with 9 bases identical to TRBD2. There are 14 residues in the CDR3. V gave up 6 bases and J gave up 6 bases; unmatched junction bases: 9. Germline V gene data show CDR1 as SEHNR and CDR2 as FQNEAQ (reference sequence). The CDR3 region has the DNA TGTGCCAGCAGACACAAAGCGGGAGGCCCCGAGCAGTACTTC. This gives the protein CASRHKAGGPEQYF.

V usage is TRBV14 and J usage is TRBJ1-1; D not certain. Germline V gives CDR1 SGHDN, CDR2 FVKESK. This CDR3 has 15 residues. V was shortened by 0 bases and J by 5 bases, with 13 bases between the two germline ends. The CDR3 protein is CASSQDQPGITEAFF. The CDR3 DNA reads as TGTGCCAGCAGCCAAGATCAGCCCGGGATAACTGAAGCTTTCTTT.

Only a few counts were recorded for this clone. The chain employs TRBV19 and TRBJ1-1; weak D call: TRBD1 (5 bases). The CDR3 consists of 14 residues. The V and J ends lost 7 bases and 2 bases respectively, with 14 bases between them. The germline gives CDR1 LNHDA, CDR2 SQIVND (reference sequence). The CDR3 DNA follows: TGTGCCAGTATTCGCGACAGACTCAACACTGAAGCTTTCTTT. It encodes CASIRDRLNTEAFF.

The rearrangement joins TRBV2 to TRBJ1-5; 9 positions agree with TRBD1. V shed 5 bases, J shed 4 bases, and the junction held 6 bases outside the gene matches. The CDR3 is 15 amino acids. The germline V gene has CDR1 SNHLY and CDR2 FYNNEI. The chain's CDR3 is CASSNTGGWNQPQHF. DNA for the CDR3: TGTGCCAGCAGTAATACAGGGGGCTGGAATCAGCCCCAGCATTTT.